Shown below are 5 T cell receptor beta chains from a single sample sequenced in a study of blood T cell repertoires in COVID-19 (TCRdb year 2020). The method was the immunoSEQ multiplex PCR assay. In its TCRdb copy, this immuneACCESS table keeps in-frame sequences only and misses some clones. Where compared with another copy, unresolved V genes explain less than half of these, and the others have no known cause. The sample profile shows about 74,000 clones; 70% to 90% of them were found once. Clones ranked in the top ten supply about 2.9% of the sample. Sequenced material: peripheral blood. Every receptor here comes from a man in his sixties or seventies with active or convalescent COVID-19.

This clone was counted between two and nine times. The chain recombines TRBV14 with TRBJ2-5; perhaps TRBD2 as D (6 bases). V shed 4 bases and J shed 2 bases, with 11 bases lying between them. CDR3 size: 14 residues. Germline lookup yields CDR1 SGHDN and CDR2 FVKESK. The CDR3 bases are TGTGCCAGCAGCCGAATAGCGGATCAAGAGACCCAGTACTTC. Translating it yields CASSRIADQETQYF.

V is TRBV27 and J is TRBJ1-6; a weak D match, TRBD1 (5 bases). The CDR3 has 15 residues. CDR1 and CDR2 from the germline V gene are MNHEY and SMNVEV (reference sequence). The ends were cut back, 6 bases at V and 4 bases at J, with 13 bases in the middle. CDR3 nucleotides: TGTGCCAGCAGCCCACGGACACCTTATAATTCACCCCTCCACTTT. It is translated as CASSPRTPYNSPLHF.

This chain connects TRBV19 to TRBJ2-7; TRBD1 agrees at 8 bases. CDR1 is LNHDA, CDR2 SQIVND, per germline (reference sequence). This CDR3 has 15 amino acids. V was pared by 5 bases and J by 3 bases, with 9 bases of the junction left unmatched. DNA for the CDR3: TGTGCCAGTAGTCGGGGACAGGTCCATTTCTACGAGCAGTACTTC. It encodes CASSRGQVHFYEQYF.

The rearrangement links TRBV19 to TRBJ1-4, with D tentatively TRBD1 (6 bases). Deletions cut 7 bases from V and 7 bases from J, with 16 bases between. CDR3 size: 14 residues. Germline values: CDR1 LNHDA, CDR2 SQIVND (reference sequence). The CDR3 protein is CASNPGQSIEKLFF. The CDR3 DNA sequence: TGTGCCAGTAACCCGGGACAATCGATTGAAAAACTGTTTTTT.

The gene calls are TRBV19 and TRBJ2-2, with 8 nucleotides matching TRBD2. The germline CDR1 and CDR2 sequences are LNHDA and SQIVND (reference sequence). This CDR3 contains 14 residues. The V gene end was trimmed by 6 bases and the J gene end by 7 bases; junction bases not matched to a gene: 7. The CDR3 is CASRAAGEVGELFF. CDR3 DNA sequence: TGTGCCAGTAGGGCAGCGGGGGAGGTCGGGGAGCTGTTTTTT.